Following are 14 T cell receptor beta chains from one sample sequenced in a study of shared clonotypes between healthy human individuals. Profiled with immunoSEQ multiplex PCR; TCRdb holds only in-frame clones, not every one. The table records about 1 million clones, 70% to 80% of them present only once. Sequencing was carried out using memory CD4+ T cells sorted from blood. The sample's subset: CD45RA-negative fraction. All receptors come from a man in his late teens or twenties in good health.

DNA of the CDR3: TGCGCCAGCAGACCGGGACTAGCGGGACAAATATCCTCCTACGAGCAGTACTTC. Its translation is CASRPGLAGQISSYEQYF. The chain is built from TRBV5-1 and TRBJ2-7; 13 bases are a match to TRBD2. J was trimmed by 0 bases and V by 5 bases; bases with no gene match: 11. The germline gives CDR1 SGHRS, CDR2 YFSETQ. CDR3 length: 18 amino acids. Full variable domain (rest looked up from reference TRBV5-1 and TRBJ2-7): KAGVTQTPRYLIKTRGQQVTLSCSPISGHRSVSWYQQTPGQGLQFLFEYFSETQRNKGNFPGRFSGRQFSNSRSEMNVSTLELGDSALYLCASRPGLAGQISSYEQYFGPGTRLTVT.

The J gene is TRBJ2-5, the V gene TRBV29-1; D might be TRBD2 (5 bases). The J call may be incorrect, as the DNA end agrees better with TRBJ2-7. Germline CDR1 and CDR2: SQVTM and ANQGSEA. This CDR3 comprises 12 residues. The DNA for the CDR3 is TGCAGCGTTGGGTTGGGAGTTTACGAGCAGTACTTC. This sequence encodes CSVGLGVYEQYF.

The gene calls are TRBV5-4 and TRBJ2-2, with 15 bases aligning to TRBD2. Trimming took 1 base from V and 4 from J; bases not matched to a gene: 8. Germline loops: CDR1 SGHNT, CDR2 YYREEE (reference sequence). The CDR3 runs to 19 residues. The CDR3 DNA is TGTGCCAGCAGCTTGCGAGGACTAGCGGGAGGGCCGATCACCGGGGAGCTGTTTTTT. Encoded protein: CASSLRGLAGGPITGELFF. Filled out from reference TRBV5-4 and TRBJ2-2, the complete variable domain reads ETGVTQSPTHLIKTRGQQVTLRCSSQSGHNTVSWYQQALGQGPQFIFQYYREEENGRGNFPPRFSGLQFPNYSSELNVNALELDDSALYLCASSLRGLAGGPITGELFFGEGSRLTVL.

V gene TRBV25-1 combines with J gene TRBJ2-3; D not resolved. CDR1 and CDR2 from the germline V gene are MGHDK and SYGVNS. Trimming pared 2 bases from V and 0 bases from J, leaving 6 bases between. CDR3 length: 14 amino acids. CDR3 coding DNA: TGTGCCAGCAGTGAAGTGGCCAGCACAGATACGCAGTATTTT. It translates to CASSEVASTDTQYF.

V and J are TRBV9 and TRBJ2-5, with 8 bases fitting TRBD2. CDR3 size: 16 residues. The V and J ends lost 0 bases and 0 bases, in that order; junction bases with no gene match: 4. Germline V CDR1 and CDR2: SGDLS, YYNGEE. CDR3 DNA: TGTGCCAGCAGCGTAGAGTCTAGCGGGCACCAAGAGACCCAGTACTTC. This encodes CASSVESSGHQETQYF.

This clone was seen more than once but under ten times. V and J are TRBV5-1 and TRBJ2-1; D gene ambiguous. The V and J ends lost 6 bases and 4 bases respectively, with 14 bases between them. The CDR3 has 14 amino acids. Germline CDR1 SGHRS, CDR2 YFSETQ. CDR3 amino acids: CASKLGDIYNEQFF. The CDR3 nucleotides are TGCGCCAGCAAGCTTGGGGATATATACAATGAGCAGTTCTTC.

The CDR3 is CASTSSWNYGYTF. The DNA for the CDR3 is TGTGCCAGCACTTCGAGTTGGAACTATGGCTACACCTTC. This chain connects TRBV28 to TRBJ1-2; unclear D gene. In germline, CDR1 is MDHEN, CDR2 SYDVKM. Deletions cut 7 bases from V and 2 bases from J, with 11 bases between. CDR3 length: 13 amino acids.

The chain has TRBV6-6 and TRBJ2-3; 7 bases are a match to TRBD1. The CDR3 is 13 amino acids. Germline CDR1 and CDR2: MNHNY and SVGAGI (reference sequence). Germline trimming cut 10 bases from V and 2 bases from J; bases unmatched to any gene: 6. The CDR3 protein is CATWGQLTDTQYF. The DNA for the CDR3 is TGTGCCACCTGGGGACAGCTCACAGATACGCAGTATTTT.

The chain joins TRBV7-2 to TRBJ2-2, with D perhaps TRBD2 (6 bases). V dropped 5 bases and J dropped 5 bases, with 18 bases sitting between them. This CDR3 region has 16 residues. Germline V gene data show CDR1 as SGHTA and CDR2 as FQGNSA. This CDR3 reads CASSPWTTEQTGELFF. CDR3 bases: TGTGCCAGCAGCCCTTGGACTACCGAGCAGACCGGGGAGCTGTTTTTT.

This chain joins TRBV5-1 and TRBJ2-5; D is undetermined. CDR1 is SGHRS and CDR2 is YFSETQ in the germline V gene. The CDR3 contains 12 residues. V gave up 4 bases and J gave up 0 bases, with 4 bases separating them. The CDR3 DNA reads TGCGCCAGCAGCATGAACCAAGAGACCCAGTACTTC. Its translation: CASSMNQETQYF. The whole variable domain, remainder taken from reference TRBV5-1 and TRBJ2-5, is KAGVTQTPRYLIKTRGQQVTLSCSPISGHRSVSWYQQTPGQGLQFLFEYFSETQRNKGNFPGRFSGRQFSNSRSEMNVSTLELGDSALYLCASSMNQETQYFGPGTRLLVL.

The V call is TRBV11-2, the J call TRBJ1-4; D not resolved. The CDR3 contains 14 residues. Between the trimmed V and J ends, which lost 4 bases and 7 bases, there was a span of 13 bases. CDR1 is SGHAT and CDR2 is FQNNGV in the germline V gene. CDR3 sequence: CASSSIRGFEKLFF. CDR3 sequence (DNA): TGTGCCAGCAGCTCAATACGGGGTTTTGAAAAACTGTTTTTT.

The chain is built from TRBV19 and TRBJ2-1; 10 bases line up with TRBD2. CDR3 length: 15 amino acids. CDR1 and CDR2 from the germline V gene are LNHDA and SQIVND (reference sequence). V lost 3 bases to trimming and J lost 9 bases; unmatched junction nucleotides: 8. CDR3 residues: CASSIRLAGDGEQFF. DNA for the CDR3: TGTGCCAGTAGTATTCGTCTAGCGGGAGACGGTGAGCAGTTCTTC.

The chain's CDR3 is CAWSPQDRGVLNEQYF. The CDR3, as DNA: TGTGCCTGGAGTCCCCAGGACAGGGGAGTTTTGAACGAGCAGTACTTC. This chain joins TRBV30 and TRBJ2-7; 9 bases match TRBD1. V shed 2 bases and J 5 bases; nucleotides not matched to a gene: 13. The CDR3 consists of 16 residues. Germline V lookup: CDR1 GTSNPN, CDR2 SVGIG (reference sequence).

The J gene is TRBJ2-2, the V gene TRBV7-2, with D perhaps being TRBD1 or TRBD2 (5 bases each). Germline-derived CDR1 and CDR2 are SGHTA and FQGNSA. The CDR3 is made up of 15 amino acids. The ends were cut back, 5 bases at V and 2 bases at J, with 12 bases in the middle. The CDR3 is CASSVAGTNTGELFF. In DNA form, the CDR3 reads TGTGCCAGCAGCGTGGCCGGGACCAACACCGGGGAGCTGTTTTTT.